What follows are 29 T cell receptor beta chains derived from one specimen sequenced in a study of beta chain features in type 1 diabetes. The isolated RNA, all of it, was reverse transcribed, so expressed TCRB transcripts were what got sequenced. The method was immunoSEQ multiplex PCR; TCRdb's version includes in-frame clones alone and lacks a portion of them. Here the sample spans 900,000 or so clones, 15% to 20% being singletons. The sample was naive CD4+ T cells from blood. These receptor sequences come from a woman between 18 and 29 years old in good health.

The rearrangement joins TRBV27 to TRBJ2-7; D is perhaps TRBD2 (7 bases). CDR3 length: 15 residues. CDR1 MNHEY and CDR2 SMNVEV come from the germline V gene (reference sequence). Trimming left V 6 bases short and J 3 bases short, with 18 bases between. The CDR3 sequence is CASSSGVGGFYEQYF. In DNA form, the CDR3 reads TGTGCCAGCAGCAGCGGGGTGGGGGGCTTCTACGAGCAGTACTTC.

The chain joins TRBV5-1 to TRBJ2-1; 8 bases align to TRBD2. With V trimmed by 4 bases and J by 0 bases, 3 bases remained unmatched. CDR3 length: 15 residues. CDR1 is SGHRS and CDR2 is YFSETQ in the germline V gene. CDR3: CASSNSGNSYNEQFF. In DNA, the CDR3 is TGCGCCAGCAGCAATAGCGGGAACTCCTACAATGAGCAGTTCTTC.

There are many counts of this clone. The rearrangement uses TRBV21-1 and TRBJ2-1; the table calls TRBD1, which could not be checked here. TRBV21-1 is annotated as a pseudogene. The CDR3 runs 17 residues. CDR3 sequence reads: CASSKVGSGQIYNEQFF. Written as DNA, the CDR3 is TGTGCCAGCAGCAAAGTTGGATCGGGACAGATATACAATGAGCAGTTCTTC.

This chain links TRBV7-9 with TRBJ2-7; the match to TRBD2 covers 10 bases. The CDR3 is 13 amino acids. CDR1 and CDR2 (germline): SEHNR, FQNEAQ (reference sequence). V lost 10 bases and J lost 7; bases outside the gene matches: 10. The CDR3 coding sequence is TGTGCCACCCGTCCAGCGGGAGGGGGAGAGCAGTACTTC. Translating it yields CATRPAGGGEQYF.

This rearrangement joins TRBV11-2 to TRBJ2-7; TRBD2 matches 10 bases. The junction had 16 bases not matched to a gene; V was cut back by 2 bases and J by 3 bases. Germline loops: CDR1 SGHAT, CDR2 FQNNGV. The CDR3 sequence is 19 residues long. CDR3 region: CASSLMSGASGRLFYEQYF. The CDR3 DNA reads as TGTGCCAGCAGCTTAATGTCCGGGGCTAGCGGGAGACTTTTCTACGAGCAGTACTTC.

This chain connects TRBV5-6 to TRBJ1-1; 7 bases line up with TRBD1. V shed 4 bases and J 0 bases; nucleotides not matched to a gene: 6. Per germline, CDR1 SGHDT and CDR2 YYEEEE. This CDR3 comprises 15 residues. The CDR3 DNA follows: TGTGCCAGCAGCCCTCTACAGGGGATGAACACTGAAGCTTTCTTT. This gives the protein CASSPLQGMNTEAFF.

The chain couples TRBV5-1 to TRBJ2-1, with D uncertain. The CDR3 is 14 amino acids. The V and J ends lost 1 base and 6 bases respectively, with 11 bases between them. Germline CDR1 reads SGHRS; CDR2 reads YFSETQ. In nucleotides, the CDR3 is TGCGCCAGCAGCTTGATGGACCTGAGCAATGAGCAGTTCTTC. It is translated as CASSLMDLSNEQFF.

J is TRBJ1-2 and V is TRBV5-6; 9 bases are a match to TRBD1. V lost 4 bases to trimming and J lost 3 bases; unmatched junction nucleotides: 4. Germline V gives CDR1 SGHDT, CDR2 YYEEEE. The CDR3 totals 14 residues. The CDR3 DNA is TGTGCCAGCAGCAGGGACAGGGAAGACTATGGCTACACCTTC. Amino acid sequence: CASSRDREDYGYTF.

The table lists this clone with many counts. Other DNA sequences in the sample encode the same CDR3. This chain connects TRBV7-9 to TRBJ2-3; TRBD2 is a possible D gene (6 bases). Per germline, CDR1 SEHNR and CDR2 FQNEAQ (reference sequence). The CDR3 has 13 amino acids. V gave up 3 bases and J gave up 6 bases, with 10 bases separating them. CDR3 DNA: TGTGCCAGCAGCTTCGGGAGCGGCGATACGCAGTATTTT. This sequence encodes CASSFGSGDTQYF. Variable domain in full (rest from reference TRBV7-9 and TRBJ2-3): DTGVSQNPRHKITKRGQNVTFRCDPISEHNRLYWYRQTLGQGPEFLTYFQNEAQLEKSRLLSDRFSAERPKGSFSTLEIQRTEQGDSAMYLCASSFGSGDTQYFGPGTRLTVL.

This clone has just a few counts. The rearrangement links TRBV5-1 to TRBJ1-1, with D possibly TRBD1 on 5 matching bases. Germline V gene data show CDR1 as SGHRS and CDR2 as YFSETQ. V shed 0 bases and J shed 1 base, with 7 bases lying between them. This CDR3 spans 14 amino acids. CDR3 loop: CASSLGQKNTEAFF. The CDR3 nucleotides read TGCGCCAGCAGCTTGGGACAGAAGAACACTGAAGCTTTCTTT.

This clone was picked up a small number of times. This chain links TRBV21-1 with TRBJ1-1. TRBV21-1 is labeled a pseudogene. The CDR3 runs 16 residues. The CDR3 coding sequence is TGTGCCAGCAGCAAAGAAGTGAAGGGAGGGAACACTGAAGCTTTCTTT. Translated: CASSKEVKGGNTEAFF.

With respect to this clone: This sample includes further DNA sequences coding for the same CDR3. The CDR3 DNA is TGCAGCGTTTCGTCAGGGAACACTGAAGCTTTCTTT. Translated, it gives CSVSSGNTEAFF. The chain recombines TRBV29-1 with TRBJ1-1; D ambiguous. Trimming removed 5 bases at V and 1 base at J, with 8 bases between. The CDR3 runs to 12 residues. Germline CDR1 SQVTM, CDR2 ANQGSEA.

This clone was seen a handful of times. V is TRBV27 and J is TRBJ2-1, with D unclear. The V gene lost 4 bases and the J gene lost 2 bases, with 12 bases spanning the gap. Germline CDR1 is MNHEY and CDR2 is SMNVEV (reference sequence). The CDR3 runs 15 residues. The CDR3 DNA reads as TGTGCCAGCAGTTCGTTGGGCACAGCCTACAATGAGCAGTTCTTC. As protein: CASSSLGTAYNEQFF.

The rearrangement joins TRBV4-3 to TRBJ2-1, with D possibly TRBD2 on 7 matching bases. V lost 1 base, J lost 8 bases, and 15 bases lay in between. The length of the CDR3 is 15 residues. Germline loops: CDR1 LGHNA, CDR2 YSLEER. CDR3 amino acids: CASSQARTRTDEQFF. The DNA for the CDR3 is TGCGCCAGCAGCCAAGCCCGGACTAGGACAGATGAGCAGTTCTTC.

This clone was picked up a small number of times. The gene calls are TRBV27 and TRBJ2-7, with D unclear. CDR1 is MNHEY, CDR2 SMNVEV, per germline (reference sequence). CDR3 size: 14 residues. V was pared by 3 bases and J by 4 bases, with 13 bases between. CDR3 loop: CASSFQGFSYEQYF. CDR3 DNA sequence: TGTGCCAGCAGTTTTCAAGGGTTCTCGTACGAGCAGTACTTC.

This clone was counted only a few times. A read error may produce the germline difference seen at one junction end. J is TRBJ2-1 and V is TRBV7-6; 7 nucleotides align to TRBD1. The CDR3 contains 13 residues. Per the germline V gene, CDR1 is SGHVS and CDR2 is FNYEAQ. This chain's CDR3 is CASSLAGGNEQFF. The CDR3, as DNA: TGTGCCAGCAGCCTAGCAGGGGGCAATGAGCAGTTCTTC. The full variable domain, completed using reference TRBV7-6 and TRBJ2-1, is GAGVSQSPRYKVTKRGQDVALRCDPISGHVSLYWYRQALGQGPEFLTYFNYEAQQDKSGLPNDRFSAERPEGSISTLTIQRTEQRDSAMYRCASSLAGGNEQFFGPGTRLTVL.

This clone occurred a few times. V is TRBV5-1 and J is TRBJ2-7; 8 positions agree with TRBD1. Germline CDR1 reads SGHRS; CDR2 reads YFSETQ. The CDR3 is made up of 12 amino acids. Trimming removed 3 bases from V and 6 bases from J; junction bases left unmatched: 2. The CDR3 DNA sequence: TGCGCCAGCAGCTCAACAGGGGGCGAGCAGTACTTC. Its protein product is CASSSTGGEQYF.

The V gene is TRBV15, the J gene TRBJ2-1; no reliable D call. This CDR3 comprises 15 residues. V shed 0 bases and J shed 9 bases, with 15 bases lying between them. Germline V lookup: CDR1 LNHNV, CDR2 YYDKDF (reference sequence). This CDR3 reads CATSRDGQGLGEQFF. As DNA, the CDR3 is TGTGCCACCAGCAGAGATGGGCAAGGTTTGGGTGAGCAGTTCTTC.

This clone was seen more than once but under ten times. The chain uses TRBV10-3 and TRBJ2-3; 8 nucleotides align to TRBD2. CDR1 is ENHRY, CDR2 SYGVKD, per germline. V was clipped by 0 bases and J by 4 bases; unmatched bases: 6. CDR3 size: 16 residues. CDR3 loop: CAISESQAGGADTQYF. CDR3 bases: TGTGCCATCAGTGAGTCACAGGCGGGAGGCGCAGATACGCAGTATTTT.

The rearrangement joins TRBV4-1 to TRBJ2-3; either TRBD1 or TRBD2 may supply D (6 bases each). Germline values: CDR1 MGHRA, CDR2 YSYEKL. The CDR3 consists of 16 residues. The V end lost 3 bases, the J end lost 4 bases, and 17 bases lay between the germline ends. CDR3 protein: CASSQGTSGGADTQYF. CDR3 nucleotides: TGCGCCAGCAGCCAGGGGACATCCGGGGGAGCAGATACGCAGTATTTT.

V is TRBV7-2 and J is TRBJ1-2; unclear D gene. The length of the CDR3 is 17 residues. Germline V gene data show CDR1 as SGHTA and CDR2 as FQGNSA. Trimming cost V 0 bases and J 4 bases, with 18 bases left between them. The CDR3 nucleotides are TGTGCCAGCAGCTTAGCGGTTCGAGGCGGTCACGGCTATGGCTACACCTTC. Its translation is CASSLAVRGGHGYGYTF.

The CDR3 region has the DNA TGTGCCAGCAGCCCCCCGGGACTAGCTGGCACCGGGGAGCTGTTTTTT. Residues: CASSPPGLAGTGELFF. The gene calls are TRBV9 and TRBJ2-2; TRBD2 matches at 9 bases. This CDR3 spans 16 amino acids. V gave up 4 bases and J gave up 4 bases; unmatched junction bases: 8. The V gene's germline CDR1 is SGDLS and CDR2 YYNGEE.

This chain connects TRBV28 to TRBJ2-4, with D unresolved. The CDR3 is made up of 15 amino acids. Trimming removed 2 bases from V and 4 bases from J, with 12 bases in between. CDR1 is MDHEN and CDR2 is SYDVKM in the germline V gene. The CDR3 loop is CASSLHGSGKNIQYF. For the CDR3, the DNA is TGTGCCAGCAGTTTACACGGTTCCGGGAAAAACATTCAGTACTTC. The variable domain in full, completed from reference TRBV28 and TRBJ2-4, reads DVKVTQSSRYLVKRTGEKVFLECVQDMDHENMFWYRQDPGLGLRLIYFSYDVKMKEKGDIPEGYSVSREKKERFSLILESASTNQTSMYLCASSLHGSGKNIQYFGAGTRLSVL.

DNA for the CDR3: TGTGCCAGCAGTGGGACAGGGTGGCTTTACGGGGAGCTGTTTTTT. This gives the protein CASSGTGWLYGELFF. V gene TRBV6-1 combines with J gene TRBJ2-2; 8 nucleotides line up with TRBD1. The CDR3 covers 15 residues. The J segment lost 7 bases and the V segment lost 4 bases, leaving 8 bases of the junction unmatched. Germline loops: CDR1 MNHNS, CDR2 SASEGT.

The chain couples TRBV9 to TRBJ1-1; D possibly corresponds to TRBD1 (5 bases). Deletions cut 6 bases from V and 1 base from J, with 13 bases between. CDR3 length: 14 residues. Germline CDR1 reads SGDLS; CDR2 reads YYNGEE. CDR3 sequence reads: CASTPGPSNTEAFF. The CDR3 nucleotides are TGTGCCAGCACACCGGGACCCTCGAACACTGAAGCTTTCTTT.

The chain has TRBV27 and TRBJ2-1; possible D gene TRBD1, 5 bases. This CDR3 is built from 14 residues. V lost 6 bases and J lost 7, with 16 bases in between. Germline lookup yields CDR1 MNHEY and CDR2 SMNVEV (reference sequence). In DNA form, the CDR3 reads TGTGCCAGCAGCTATACAGGTCCTGGGAATGAGCAGTTCTTC. Residues: CASSYTGPGNEQFF.

The chain employs TRBV7-9 and TRBJ2-2, with D perhaps assigned TRBD1 or TRBD2 (5 bases each). The CDR3 extends over 17 amino acids. V was pared by 2 bases and J by 1 base, with 14 bases between. The germline gives CDR1 SEHNR, CDR2 FQNEAQ (reference sequence). In DNA, the CDR3 is TGTGCCAGCAGCTTACAGCCGGGACCTATGAACACCGGGGAGCTGTTTTTT. Amino acids: CASSLQPGPMNTGELFF.

The chain links TRBV27 to TRBJ1-1, with D possibly matching TRBD1 (5 bases). CDR1 and CDR2 (germline): MNHEY, SMNVEV (reference sequence). Trimming took 10 bases from V and 0 from J, leaving 15 bases between them. The CDR3 contains 14 residues. The CDR3 is CATRQMVMNTEAFF. CDR3 coding DNA: TGTGCCACCCGACAGATGGTCATGAACACTGAAGCTTTCTTT.

This clone was counted only a few times. The genes are TRBV7-3 and TRBJ2-1, with 8 bases aligning to TRBD1. The germline gives CDR1 SGHTA, CDR2 FQGTGA. V shed 2 bases, J shed 8 bases, and the junction held 17 bases outside the gene matches. This CDR3 is 18 amino acids long. CDR3 region: CASSLGAGRTGYGDEQFF. The CDR3 nucleotides are TGTGCCAGCAGCTTAGGCGCTGGAAGGACAGGGTATGGCGATGAGCAGTTCTTC.